This T cell receptor beta chain was sequenced during a study of sequential checkpoint blockade in melanoma. Turning to the study itself: TCRbeta immunosequencing was performed on DNA from approximately 93 pretreatment melanoma tumor samples. After nivolumab or ipilimumab alone, some 20 patients had week-13 rebiopsies.

CDR3 length: 16 residues. The protocol was immunoSEQ multiplex PCR, while the TCRdb copy is restricted to in-frame clones and leaves out a portion. The table has approximately 5,600 clones, more than 25% seen once; the top ten hold 8.1%. Study-wide results and limits: Rising tumor T-cell fraction and clonality meant about 30 times likelier benefit.

Treatment of the sample: randomized to nivolumab then ipilimumab (arm A) or the reverse (arm B). Notes on this clone: Antigen unknown.

The sample here was tumor tissue (inferred from file names), taken from a patient given nivolumab and ipilimumab in sequence. This receptor was obtained from a human donor with melanoma. The chain links TRBV1 to TRBJ2-3; TRBD1 is the table's D call, not checked against the DNA. TRBV1 is labeled a pseudogene. The CDR3 sequence: CASSQDSLHNTDTQYF. For the CDR3, the DNA is TGCGCCAGCAGCCAAGATTCTCTCCACAACACAGATACGCAGTATTTT.